This TCR beta chain was retrieved from a study of blood T cell repertoires in COVID-19. Sequencing was performed with immunoSEQ multiplex PCR; in TCRdb, only in-frame clones are kept and a portion is missing. The data contain a few hundred thousand clones, roughly 87% of them seen just once; the ten biggest clones take up under 1.3%. Germline lookup yields CDR1 MNHEY and CDR2 SVGAGI. The CDR3 has 16 residues. V was cut by 0 bases and J by 0 bases, with 11 bases left in between. The rearrangement joins TRBV6-5 to TRBJ1-2; possibly TRBD1 for D (5 bases). Sequencing was carried out using PBMCs or T cells enriched from blood (not recorded which). The TCR originated in a woman under 40 who had recovered from COVID-19. The CDR3 DNA is TGTGCCAGCAGTTACTCGATCCAGGGATCTAACTATGGCTACACCTTC. Protein sequence: CASSYSIQGSNYGYTF.